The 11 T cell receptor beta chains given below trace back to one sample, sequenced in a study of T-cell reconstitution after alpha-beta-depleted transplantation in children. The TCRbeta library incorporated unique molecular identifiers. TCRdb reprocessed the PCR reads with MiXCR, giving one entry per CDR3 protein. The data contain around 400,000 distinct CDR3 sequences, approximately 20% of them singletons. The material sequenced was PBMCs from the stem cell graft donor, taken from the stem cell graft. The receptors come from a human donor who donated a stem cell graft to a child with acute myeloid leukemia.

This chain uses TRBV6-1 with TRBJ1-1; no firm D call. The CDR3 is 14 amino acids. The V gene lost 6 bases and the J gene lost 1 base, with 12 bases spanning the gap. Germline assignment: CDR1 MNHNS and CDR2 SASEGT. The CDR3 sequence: CASRGNRRNTEAFF. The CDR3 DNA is TGTGCCAGCAGGGGGAACCGGCGGAACACTGAAGCTTTCTTT.

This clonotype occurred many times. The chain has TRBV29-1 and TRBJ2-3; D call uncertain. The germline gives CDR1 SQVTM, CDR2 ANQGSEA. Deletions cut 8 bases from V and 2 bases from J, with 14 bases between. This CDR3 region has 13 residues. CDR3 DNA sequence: TGCAGCTCCCAGGTTTTAGACACAGATACGCAGTATTTT. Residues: CSSQVLDTDTQYF.

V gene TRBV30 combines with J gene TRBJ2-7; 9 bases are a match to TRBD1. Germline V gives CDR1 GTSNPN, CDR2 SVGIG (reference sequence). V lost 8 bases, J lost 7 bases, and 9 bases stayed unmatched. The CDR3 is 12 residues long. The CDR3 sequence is CAGDRAPLEQYF. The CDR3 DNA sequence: TGTGCCGGGGACAGGGCCCCCTTGGAGCAGTACTTC.

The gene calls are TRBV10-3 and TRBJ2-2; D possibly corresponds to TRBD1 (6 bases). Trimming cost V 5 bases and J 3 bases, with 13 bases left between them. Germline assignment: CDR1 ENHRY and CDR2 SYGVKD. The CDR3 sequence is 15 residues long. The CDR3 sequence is CAISQTAGDTGELFF. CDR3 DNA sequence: TGTGCCATCAGTCAGACAGCAGGGGACACCGGGGAGCTGTTTTTT.

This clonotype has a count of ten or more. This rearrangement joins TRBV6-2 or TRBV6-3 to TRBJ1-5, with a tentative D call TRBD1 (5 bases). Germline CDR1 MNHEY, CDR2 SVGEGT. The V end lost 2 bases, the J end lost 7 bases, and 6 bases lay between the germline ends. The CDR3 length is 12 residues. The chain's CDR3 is CASSYTGQPQHF. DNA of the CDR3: TGTGCCAGCAGTTACACAGGCCAGCCCCAGCATTTT.

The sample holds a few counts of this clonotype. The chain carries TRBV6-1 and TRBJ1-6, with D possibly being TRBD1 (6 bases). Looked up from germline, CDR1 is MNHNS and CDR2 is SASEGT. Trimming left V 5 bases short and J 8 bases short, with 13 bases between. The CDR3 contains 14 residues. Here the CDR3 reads CASSQVGADSPLHF. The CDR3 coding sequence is TGTGCCAGCAGTCAGGTGGGGGCGGATTCACCCCTCCACTTT.

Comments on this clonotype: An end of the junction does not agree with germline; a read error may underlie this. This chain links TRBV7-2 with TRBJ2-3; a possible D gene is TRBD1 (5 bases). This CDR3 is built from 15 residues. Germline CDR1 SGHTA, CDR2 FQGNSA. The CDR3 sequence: CASSPMGLGTDTQYF. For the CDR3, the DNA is TGTGCCAGCAGCCCCATGGGGCTAGGCACGGATACGCAGTATTTT.

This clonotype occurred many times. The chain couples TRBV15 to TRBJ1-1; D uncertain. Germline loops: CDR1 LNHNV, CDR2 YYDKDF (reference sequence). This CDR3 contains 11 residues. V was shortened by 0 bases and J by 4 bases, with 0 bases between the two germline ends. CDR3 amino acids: CATSRDTEAFF. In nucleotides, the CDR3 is TGTGCCACCAGCAGAGACACTGAAGCTTTCTTT.

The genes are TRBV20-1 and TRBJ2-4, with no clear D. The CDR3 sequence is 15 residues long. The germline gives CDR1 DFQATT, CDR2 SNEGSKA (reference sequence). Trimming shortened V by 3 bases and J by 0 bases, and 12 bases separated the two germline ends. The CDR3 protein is CSASPERLAKNIQYF. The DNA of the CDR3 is TGCAGTGCTAGCCCCGAAAGATTAGCCAAAAACATTCAGTACTTC.

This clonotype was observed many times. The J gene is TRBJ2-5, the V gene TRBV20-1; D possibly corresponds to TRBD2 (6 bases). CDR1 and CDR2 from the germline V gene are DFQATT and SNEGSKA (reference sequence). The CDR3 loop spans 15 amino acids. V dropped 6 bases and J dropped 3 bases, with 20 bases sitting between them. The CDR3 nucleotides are TGCAGTGCCGGACTACCTAGTGTGTCGGAAGAGACCCAGTACTTC. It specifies CSAGLPSVSEETQYF.

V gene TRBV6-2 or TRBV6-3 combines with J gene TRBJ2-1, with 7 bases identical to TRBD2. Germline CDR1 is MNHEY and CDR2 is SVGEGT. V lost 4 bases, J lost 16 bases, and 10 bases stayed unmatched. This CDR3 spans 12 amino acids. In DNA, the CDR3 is TGTGCCAGCAGTTTGAGGCGGGAGAGGCTCTTCTTC. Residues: CASSLRRERLFF.